This TCR beta chain was found in a study of T cell responses to AZD1222 COVID-19 vaccine. TCRdb's table, derived via immunoSEQ multiplex PCR, lists solely in-frame clones and lacks some. The sample carries about 110,000 clones, around 87% recorded once. Germline loops: CDR1 KGHDR, CDR2 SFDVKD. V shed 1 base and J shed 7 bases, with 9 bases lying between them. CDR3 length equals 14 residues. The TCR was taken from an adult who received the AZD1222 COVID-19 vaccine. The chain combines TRBV24-1 with TRBJ2-2; D is perhaps TRBD1 or TRBD2 (5 bases each). This material consisted of peripheral blood, taken 28 days after the second AZD1222 dose. The CDR3 loop is CATSDFTRGGELFF. The CDR3 DNA sequence: TGTGCCACCAGTGATTTCACTAGGGGCGGGGAGCTGTTTTTT.